This is a list of T cell receptor beta chains from one sample in a study of blood T cell repertoires in COVID-19. TCRdb's table, derived via immunoSEQ multiplex PCR, lists solely in-frame clones and lacks some. Found here are 200,000 to 250,000 clones, roughly 89% of them singletons; the top ten hold around 3.8%. The specimen sequenced was PBMCs or T cells enriched from blood (not recorded which). The source is a middle-aged woman with acute COVID-19. Each CDR3 is given with its conserved first and last residue. A D gene is named only where the DNA matches it firmly. Where a row states a size, it is once, few, many or the class of an expanded clone; other rows omit it.

clone_size: once
v_call: TRBV2
j_call: TRBJ1-5
d_call: .
cdr3_aa: CASTMGGASNQPQHF
cdr3_nt: TGTGCCAGCACCATGGGAGGGGCAAGCAATCAGCCCCAGCATTTT

clone_size: .
v_call: TRBV4-3
j_call: TRBJ2-4
d_call: .
cdr3_aa: CASSQGAGTKNIQYF
cdr3_nt: TGCGCCAGCAGCCAAGGGGCAGGGACCAAAAACATTCAGTACTTC

clone_size: .
v_call: TRBV28
j_call: TRBJ1-1
d_call: .
cdr3_aa: CASTSLGRGAFF
cdr3_nt: TGTGCCAGCACCTCCCTGGGGCGCGGAGCTTTCTTT

clone_size: .
v_call: TRBV5-1
j_call: TRBJ2-3
d_call: TRBD1
cdr3_aa: CASAAWDRVSDTQYF
cdr3_nt: TGCGCCAGCGCGGCCTGGGACAGGGTATCAGATACGCAGTATTTT

clone_size: .
v_call: TRBV18
j_call: TRBJ1-5
d_call: TRBD1
cdr3_aa: CASSPGTGVIQPQHF
cdr3_nt: TGTGCCAGCTCACCCGGGACAGGGGTTATACAGCCCCAGCATTTT

clone_size: .
v_call: TRBV7-9
j_call: TRBJ1-1
d_call: .
cdr3_aa: CASSLWMGRNIAEAFF
cdr3_nt: TGTGCCAGCAGCTTGTGGATGGGCCGGAACATCGCTGAAGCTTTCTTT

clone_size: .
v_call: TRBV27
j_call: TRBJ2-3
d_call: .
cdr3_aa: CASSSWGPDTQYF
cdr3_nt: TGTGCCAGCAGTTCTTGGGGCCCAGATACGCAGTATTTT

clone_size: .
v_call: TRBV6-5
j_call: TRBJ2-7
d_call: .
cdr3_aa: CASSYSRREQYF
cdr3_nt: TGTGCCAGCAGTTACTCTCGTCGGGAGCAGTACTTC

clone_size: .
v_call: TRBV12-3/TRBV12-4
j_call: TRBJ2-1
d_call: TRBD1
cdr3_aa: CASSLGQGNEQFF
cdr3_nt: TGTGCCAGCAGTCTCGGACAGGGCAATGAGCAGTTCTTC

clone_size: .
v_call: TRBV5-1
j_call: TRBJ1-2
d_call: TRBD1
cdr3_aa: CASSQRQGAEGYTF
cdr3_nt: TGCGCCAGCAGCCAAAGACAGGGGGCAGAAGGCTACACCTTC

clone_size: few
v_call: TRBV5-1
j_call: TRBJ1-1
d_call: TRBD1
cdr3_aa: CASRVQGALDTEAFF
cdr3_nt: TGCGCCAGCAGAGTACAGGGGGCGCTAGACACTGAAGCTTTCTTT

clone_size: .
v_call: TRBV2
j_call: TRBJ1-2
d_call: TRBD1
cdr3_aa: CASSPEIRDRVSYGYTF
cdr3_nt: TGTGCCAGCAGCCCAGAAATCCGGGACAGGGTTTCTTATGGCTACACCTTC

clone_size: .
v_call: TRBV7-3
j_call: TRBJ1-1
d_call: .
cdr3_aa: CASSLKGDTEAFF
cdr3_nt: TGTGCCAGCAGCTTAAAAGGGGACACTGAAGCTTTCTTT

clone_size: .
v_call: TRBV6-5
j_call: TRBJ2-4
d_call: TRBD1
cdr3_aa: CASSSDRGKNIQYF
cdr3_nt: TGTGCCAGCAGTTCTGACAGGGGTAAAAACATTCAGTACTTC

clone_size: .
v_call: TRBV19
j_call: TRBJ1-3
d_call: .
cdr3_aa: CASRNRVSGNTIYF
cdr3_nt: TGTGCCAGTAGGAACAGGGTTTCCGGAAACACCATATATTTT

clone_size: few
v_call: TRBV4-1
j_call: TRBJ1-6
d_call: TRBD1
cdr3_aa: CASSVRTGEGGSPLHF
cdr3_nt: TGCGCCAGCAGCGTGCGGACAGGGGAAGGGGGTTCACCCCTCCACTTT

clone_size: .
v_call: TRBV10-3
j_call: TRBJ2-7
d_call: .
cdr3_aa: CAIRGAEYF
cdr3_nt: TGTGCCATCAGAGGCGCGGAGTACTTC